The 32 T cell receptor beta chains in this list originate from one sample, sequenced in a study of prognosis after radiotherapy for stage I lung cancer (dated by TCRdb to about 2021). TCRdb lists the instrument as Illumina HiSeq 3000. The TCR beta CDR3 region was amplified from genomic DNA by two rounds of multiplex PCR. The first PCR round used primers specific to each TRBV and TRBJ gene, with sequences filed in Chinese patent CN105087789A. TCRdb cleaned the public reads at Q25 with fastp, built clones with MiXCR and kept in-frame beta chains. Records with the same CDR3 protein are collapsed into one entry carrying the most frequent genes and DNA. The sample includes about 30,000 distinct CDR3 sequences, with about a third observed a single time. The ten most abundant clones make up 12% of the sample. The source material was PBMCs, sampled before or after stereotactic body radiation therapy (not recorded which). These receptors were collected from a donor at least 50 years old with non-small cell lung cancer.

This clonotype was observed many times. V gene TRBV10-2 combines with J gene TRBJ1-5; no clear D gene. Germline assignment: CDR1 WSHSY and CDR2 SAAADI. This CDR3 contains 14 residues. V was cut by 0 bases and J by 7 bases, with 10 bases left in between. Written as DNA, the CDR3 is TGCGCCAGCAGTGAGTCGAAAGGAAGCCAGCCCCAGCATTTT. It yields the protein CASSESKGSQPQHF.

This clonotype was seen ten or more times. The chain uses TRBV19 and TRBJ2-1; perhaps TRBD2 as D (6 bases). Germline V gene sequence: CDR1 LNHDA, CDR2 SQIVND (reference sequence). The CDR3 sequence is 12 residues long. Trimming took 3 bases from V and 8 from J, leaving 8 bases between them. The CDR3 DNA reads as TGTGCCAGTAGTATCGGGGGTCATGAGCAGTTCTTC. Translation gives CASSIGGHEQFF.

This clonotype was detected many times. The chain joins TRBV27 to TRBJ2-1; TRBD2 matches 11 bases. The CDR3 extends over 14 amino acids. Germline V gene sequence: CDR1 MNHEY, CDR2 SMNVEV (reference sequence). Trimming took 9 bases from V and 7 from J; bases not matched to a gene: 8. This chain's CDR3 is CASPTSGRSNEQFF. The CDR3 DNA reads TGTGCCAGTCCAACTAGCGGGAGATCGAATGAGCAGTTCTTC.

This clonotype was counted many times. The rearrangement joins TRBV6-4 to TRBJ1-4, with TRBD1 as a possible D gene (6 bases). The CDR3 covers 14 residues. Germline V CDR1 and CDR2: MRHNA, SNTAGT. V gave up 8 bases and J gave up 2 bases, with 12 bases separating them. The CDR3 DNA follows: TGTGCCAGCGGGGAAACAGGGACTAATGAAAAACTGTTTTTT. Protein product: CASGETGTNEKLFF.

This clonotype has just one count. CDR3 region: CASSPRATPYEQYF. The CDR3 DNA sequence: TGTGCCAGCAGCCCTCGAGCGACGCCCTACGAGCAGTACTTC. The rearrangement links TRBV11-3 to TRBJ2-7, with D unresolved. Germline V CDR1 and CDR2: SGHNT, YENEEA. Trimming left V 5 bases short and J 2 bases short, with 13 bases between. The CDR3 sequence is 14 residues long.

This clonotype was seen repeatedly, ten times or more. The chain uses TRBV6-2 or TRBV6-3 and TRBJ2-1; 12 nucleotides match TRBD2. The junction had 3 bases not matched to a gene; V was cut back by 6 bases and J by 0 bases. There are 16 residues in the CDR3. From germline, CDR1 is MNHEY and CDR2 SVGEGT. Here the CDR3 DNA reads TGTGCCAGCAGGACGACTAGCGGGAGCTCCTACAATGAGCAGTTCTTC. This translates into CASRTTSGSSYNEQFF.

This clonotype was counted many times. The J gene is TRBJ1-2, the V gene TRBV19, with D possibly matching TRBD1 (6 bases). The CDR3 length is 16 residues. CDR1 LNHDA and CDR2 SQIVND come from the germline V gene (reference sequence). V lost 0 bases and J lost 2, with 13 bases in between. The CDR3 protein is CASSIDSRQGNYGYTF. CDR3 coding DNA: TGTGCCAGTAGTATAGATTCGCGTCAGGGGAACTATGGCTACACCTTC.

V usage is TRBV4-1 and J usage is TRBJ2-5; D is possibly TRBD1 (5 bases). CDR3 size: 13 residues. Germline V gene sequence: CDR1 MGHRA, CDR2 YSYEKL. V was shortened by 1 base and J by 5 bases, with 8 bases between the two germline ends. Here the CDR3 reads CASSQGGCETQYF. As DNA, the CDR3 is TGCGCCAGCAGCCAAGGGGGCTGCGAGACCCAGTACTTC.

This clonotype has at least ten counts. The rearrangement links TRBV5-6 to TRBJ1-2; TRBD1 matches at 7 bases. After removal of 5 bases from V and 4 bases from J, the junction contained 8 bases not matched to a gene. The germline CDR1 and CDR2 sequences are SGHDT and YYEEEE. The CDR3 runs 14 residues. DNA of the CDR3: TGTGCCAGCAGTAGTGTAGGGGGCCTCTATGGCTACACCTTC. It encodes CASSSVGGLYGYTF.

About this clonotype itself: This likely reflects a read error, since a far larger clone is one base away. The chain carries TRBV30 and TRBJ2-5; no definite D call. Gene TRBJ2-1 matches the end of the DNA better, so the J call may be wrong. The CDR3 has 13 amino acids. Germline CDR1 reads GTSNPN; CDR2 reads SVGIG (reference sequence). The CDR3 loop reads CSWSKRIINEQFF. In DNA, the CDR3 is TGTTCCTGGAGTAAGCGAATAATCAATGAGCAGTTCTTC.

In regard to this clonotype: A far larger clone lies a single base away; this is likely a read error. The chain combines TRBV15 with TRBJ2-7, with no clear D. V was pared by 1 base and J by 7 bases, with 11 bases between. The germline CDR1 and CDR2 sequences are LNHNV and YYDKDF (reference sequence). CDR3 length: 13 amino acids. The CDR3 nucleotides are TGTGCCACCAGCAGAGCCGGGTTTAGTGAGCAGTACTTC. As protein: CATSRAGFSEQYF.

Details on this clonotype: At one of its ends the junction is not consistent with the germline gene, which may arise from a read error. The chain couples TRBV6-8 to TRBJ2-1, with D perhaps matching TRBD2 (6 bases). CDR1 is MNHGY and CDR2 is SAAAGT in the germline V gene. The CDR3 runs to 16 residues. CDR3 protein: CAISYVGFIGSNEQFF. For the CDR3, the DNA is TGTGCCATCAGTTATGTGGGGTTTATCGGGAGCAATGAGCAGTTCTTC.

This clonotype was counted at least ten times. The rearrangement joins TRBV12-3 or TRBV12-4 to TRBJ2-5; D ambiguous. This CDR3 region has 14 residues. Deletions cut 7 bases from V and 1 base from J, with 13 bases between. For the CDR3, the DNA is TGTGCCAGCACCAAGAACGGGCTCCAAGAGACCCAGTACTTC. Protein: CASTKNGLQETQYF.

This clonotype was counted ten times or more. The rearrangement links TRBV16 to TRBJ1-5; D remains ambiguous. Germline CDR1 is KGHSY and CDR2 is FQNENV. With 0 bases removed from V and 4 bases from J, the gap between germline ends came to 10 bases. This CDR3 comprises 15 residues. The CDR3 is CASSQSGYENQPQHF. CDR3 nucleotide sequence: TGTGCCAGCAGCCAATCCGGTTACGAGAATCAGCCCCAGCATTTT.

In its sample, this clonotype was seen many times. V usage is TRBV12-3 or TRBV12-4 and J usage is TRBJ2-7, with D perhaps matching TRBD2 (6 bases). This CDR3 has 13 residues. Trimming removed 6 bases from V and 7 bases from J, with 16 bases in between. CDR3: CASSLIGGGEQYF. Here the CDR3 DNA reads TGTGCCAGCAGCCTCATTGGAGGAGGGGAGCAGTACTTC.

This sequence joins TRBV19 and TRBJ2-3; 7 bases are a match to TRBD1. Trimming took 6 bases from V and 4 from J; bases not matched to a gene: 16. Germline-derived CDR1 and CDR2 are LNHDA and SQIVND (reference sequence). The CDR3 consists of 17 residues. In DNA form, the CDR3 reads TGTGCCAGTAGAAGTCAGGGACAGAACGCACGAGCAGATACGCAGTATTTT. It is translated as CASRSQGQNARADTQYF.

By share of the sample, this clonotype is medium-sized. The V and J genes are TRBV6-1 and TRBJ2-5, with 12 bases lining up with TRBD2. CDR1 and CDR2 from the germline V gene are MNHNS and SASEGT. The CDR3 sequence is 17 residues long. The V gene end was trimmed by 1 base and the J gene end by 2 bases; junction bases not matched to a gene: 5. CDR3 residues: CASSEGASGGAQETQYF. CDR3 DNA: TGTGCCAGCAGTGAAGGTGCTAGCGGGGGGGCTCAAGAGACCCAGTACTTC.

This clonotype was detected ten times or more. This chain joins TRBV2 and TRBJ2-1; maybe TRBD1 (6 bases). Germline V CDR1 and CDR2: SNHLY, FYNNEI. This CDR3 has 14 residues. V was trimmed by 3 bases and J by 9 bases, leaving 15 bases between them. The CDR3 spells CASSDGQGMGEQFF. DNA of the CDR3: TGTGCCAGCAGTGATGGCCAGGGGATGGGTGAGCAGTTCTTC.

This clonotype came up many times. The V call is TRBV12-3 or TRBV12-4, the J call TRBJ1-5; maybe TRBD1 (5 bases). There are 15 residues in the CDR3. The V end lost 3 bases, the J end lost 3 bases, and 12 bases lay between the germline ends. The CDR3 reads CASSFEDIHNQPQHF. In nucleotides, the CDR3 is TGTGCCAGCAGTTTTGAGGACATACACAATCAGCCCCAGCATTTT.

There are many counts of this clonotype. The chain carries TRBV28 and TRBJ1-5; a weak D match, TRBD1 (6 bases). CDR3 length: 15 amino acids. CDR1 MDHEN and CDR2 SYDVKM come from the germline V gene. The ends were cut back, 5 bases at V and 2 bases at J, with 13 bases in the middle. The CDR3 DNA sequence: TGTGCCAGCAGTGTCACAGGGACTGGCAATCAGCCCCAGCATTTT. It is translated as CASSVTGTGNQPQHF.

Remarks on this clonotype: A read error may explain this, as a much larger clone is one base away. V is TRBV6-1 and J is TRBJ2-3; TRBD2 is a possible D gene (5 bases). Germline V gene sequence: CDR1 MNHNS, CDR2 SASEGT. CDR3 length: 14 amino acids. The V and J ends lost 5 bases and 7 bases respectively, with 16 bases between them. DNA of the CDR3: TGTGCCAGCAGTCGCGCGTGGGAGACGAATACGCAGTATTTT. Translating gives CASSRAWETNTQYF.

The genes are TRBV10-3 and TRBJ2-7; D may be TRBD1 (5 bases). The V end lost 4 bases, the J end lost 4 bases, and 14 bases lay between the germline ends. Germline V gene data show CDR1 as ENHRY and CDR2 as SYGVKD. There are 14 residues in the CDR3. CDR3 nucleotide sequence: TGTGCCATCAGTGTGCAAGGGGTCGAGTACGAGCAGTACTTC. Translated, it gives CAISVQGVEYEQYF.

This clonotype was counted at least ten times. This rearrangement joins TRBV2 to TRBJ1-2; perhaps TRBD1 as D (6 bases). CDR3 size: 13 residues. Between the trimmed V and J ends, which lost 7 bases and 7 bases, there was a span of 16 bases. Germline V lookup: CDR1 SNHLY, CDR2 FYNNEI. The CDR3 reads CASKVGGAGGYTF. CDR3 DNA sequence: TGTGCCAGCAAAGTAGGGGGGGCTGGTGGCTACACCTTC.

This clonotype was seen only a few times. The chain is built from TRBV29-1 and TRBJ2-5, with 9 bases that match TRBD1. Looked up from germline, CDR1 is SQVTM and CDR2 is ANQGSEA. V lost 6 bases and J lost 3; bases outside the gene matches: 8. CDR3 length: 14 amino acids. CDR3 region: CSVGGGQGKETQYF. The DNA of the CDR3 is TGCAGCGTAGGGGGGGGACAGGGTAAAGAGACCCAGTACTTC.

This sequence joins TRBV6-2 or TRBV6-3 and TRBJ2-7; 13 bases align to TRBD2. Germline CDR1 reads MNHEY; CDR2 reads SVGEGT. This CDR3 spans 17 amino acids. The V gene end was trimmed by 6 bases and the J gene end by 2 bases; junction bases not matched to a gene: 10. CDR3 region: CASSSGTSGIRTYEQYF. The CDR3, as DNA: TGTGCCAGCAGCTCCGGGACTAGCGGGATTAGAACCTACGAGCAGTACTTC.

The V gene is TRBV24-1, the J gene TRBJ2-3; 7 nucleotides line up with TRBD1. The CDR3 is 17 amino acids. Per the germline V gene, CDR1 is KGHDR and CDR2 is SFDVKD. Germline trimming cut 4 bases from V and 6 bases from J; bases unmatched to any gene: 15. The CDR3 reads CATSDRPGTVYGDTQYF. CDR3 DNA: TGTGCCACCAGTGACCGCCCCGGGACAGTGTATGGTGATACGCAGTATTTT.

To note about this clonotype: At one boundary the junction diverges from the germline segment, which might be a read error. V is TRBV6-1 and J is TRBJ2-5, with no clear D. CDR3 length: 14 amino acids. Germline values: CDR1 MNHNS, CDR2 SASEGT. In DNA form, the CDR3 reads TGTTCCAGCATCCCGGGCGTGAACCAAGAGACCCTGTACTTC. It encodes CSSIPGVNQETLYF.

About this clonotype itself: This likely came from a read error, as a far larger clone is one base away. The chain links TRBV6-2 or TRBV6-3 to TRBJ2-7, with a weak D call TRBD2 (7 bases). Germline V gene sequence: CDR1 MNHEY, CDR2 SVGEGT. The V end lost 8 bases, the J end lost 5 bases, and 13 bases lay between the germline ends. The CDR3 is made up of 12 amino acids. The CDR3 bases are TGTGCCAGCCTAGGGGGGGTCCACGAGCAGTACTTC. It is translated as CASLGGVHEQYF.

This clonotype was seen ten or more times. The CDR3 coding sequence is TGTGCCAGCAGTACGCCTTCTAGCGGGAGGGCCAGAGAGACCCAGTACTTC. The encoded protein is CASSTPSSGRARETQYF. The rearrangement uses TRBV12-3 or TRBV12-4 and TRBJ2-5; 12 bases are shared with TRBD2. The CDR3 sequence is 17 residues long. The trim removed 5 bases at V and 4 bases at J, leaving 11 bases unmatched.

This clonotype is deemed medium-sized. The chain couples TRBV24-1 to TRBJ2-2; TRBD1 might be the D (6 bases). CDR1 is KGHDR, CDR2 SFDVKD, per germline. The CDR3 loop spans 17 amino acids. V was shortened by 9 bases and J by 0 bases, with 19 bases between the two germline ends. CDR3 sequence reads: CATQERTALANTGELFF. The CDR3 nucleotides are TGTGCCACCCAAGAAAGGACAGCCCTCGCGAACACCGGGGAGCTGTTTTTT.

The chain recombines TRBV20-1 with TRBJ1-2; tentative D call: TRBD1 (6 bases). CDR1 is DFQATT and CDR2 is SNEGSKA in the germline V gene (reference sequence). The length of the CDR3 is 19 residues. Trimming took off 0 bases at V and 4 bases at J, with 27 bases between the two ends. The CDR3 loop is CSARDRPKGDLAESYGYTF. The DNA for the CDR3 is TGCAGTGCTAGAGATCGTCCCAAGGGGGACCTCGCGGAGAGCTATGGCTACACCTTC.

In this sample, this clonotype turned up many times. The rearrangement joins TRBV5-1 to TRBJ2-2; D is uncertain. From germline, CDR1 is SGHRS and CDR2 YFSETQ. Trimming took 4 bases from V and 1 from J, leaving 5 bases between them. This CDR3 spans 13 amino acids. This chain's CDR3 is CASSAKNTGELFF. For the CDR3, the DNA is TGCGCCAGCAGCGCCAAGAACACCGGGGAGCTGTTTTTT.